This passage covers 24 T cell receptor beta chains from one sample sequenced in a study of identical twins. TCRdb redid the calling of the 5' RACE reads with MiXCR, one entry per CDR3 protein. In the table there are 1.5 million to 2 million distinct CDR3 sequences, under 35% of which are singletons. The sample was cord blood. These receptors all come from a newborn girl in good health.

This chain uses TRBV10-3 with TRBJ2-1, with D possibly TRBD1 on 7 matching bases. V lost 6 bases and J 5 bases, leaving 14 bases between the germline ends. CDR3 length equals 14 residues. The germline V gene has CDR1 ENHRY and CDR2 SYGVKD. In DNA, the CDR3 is TGTGCCATCAGCCCTAGCGACAGGGACAATGAGCAGTTCTTC. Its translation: CAISPSDRDNEQFF.

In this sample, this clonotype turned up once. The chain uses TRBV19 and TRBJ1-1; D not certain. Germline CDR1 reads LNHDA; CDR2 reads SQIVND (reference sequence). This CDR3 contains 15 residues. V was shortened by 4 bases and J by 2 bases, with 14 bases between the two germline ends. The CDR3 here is CASSTHPKGNTEAFF. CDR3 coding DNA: TGTGCCAGTAGTACCCACCCGAAGGGAAACACTGAAGCTTTCTTT. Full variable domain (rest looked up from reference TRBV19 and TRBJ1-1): DGGITQSPKYLFRKEGQNVTLSCEQNLNHDAMYWYRQDPGQGLRLIYYSQIVNDFQKGDIAEGYSVSREKKESFPLTVTSAQKNPTAFYLCASSTHPKGNTEAFFGQGTRLTVV.

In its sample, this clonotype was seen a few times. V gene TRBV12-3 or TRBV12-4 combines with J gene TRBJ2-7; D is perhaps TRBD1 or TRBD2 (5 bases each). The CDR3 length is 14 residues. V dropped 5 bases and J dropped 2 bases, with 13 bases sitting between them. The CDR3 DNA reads TGTGCCAGCAGTCCATGGGACCTAGCCTACGAGCAGTACTTC. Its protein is CASSPWDLAYEQYF.

For the CDR3, the DNA is TGCGCCAGCAGCCGAGACAGGGTGTATGATCAGCCCCAGCATTTT. Amino acids: CASSRDRVYDQPQHF. The chain links TRBV4-1 to TRBJ1-5, with 7 bases aligning to TRBD1. Germline CDR1 MGHRA, CDR2 YSYEKL. The CDR3 is 15 residues long. The trim removed 4 bases at V and 5 bases at J, leaving 8 bases unmatched.

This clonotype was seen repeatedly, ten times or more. CDR3 loop: CASSGDRSYNEQFF. The CDR3 DNA sequence: TGTGCCAGCAGCGGCGACAGGTCTTACAATGAGCAGTTCTTC. V gene TRBV12-3 or TRBV12-4 combines with J gene TRBJ2-1, with a tentative D call TRBD1 (6 bases). This CDR3 contains 14 residues. V dropped 6 bases and J dropped 4 bases, with 13 bases sitting between them.

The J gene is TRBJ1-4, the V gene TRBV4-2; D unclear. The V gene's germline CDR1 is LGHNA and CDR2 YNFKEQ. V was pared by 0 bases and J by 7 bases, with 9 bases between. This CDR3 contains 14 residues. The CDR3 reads CASSQEGRREKLFF. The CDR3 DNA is TGTGCCAGCAGCCAAGAAGGGAGGCGTGAAAAACTGTTTTTT.

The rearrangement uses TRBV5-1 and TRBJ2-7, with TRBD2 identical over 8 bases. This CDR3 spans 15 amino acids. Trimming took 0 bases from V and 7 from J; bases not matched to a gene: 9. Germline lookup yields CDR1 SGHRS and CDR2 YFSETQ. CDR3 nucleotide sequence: TGCGCCAGCAGCTTGGGCCCAGCGGGGGACAATGAGCAGTACTTC. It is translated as CASSLGPAGDNEQYF.

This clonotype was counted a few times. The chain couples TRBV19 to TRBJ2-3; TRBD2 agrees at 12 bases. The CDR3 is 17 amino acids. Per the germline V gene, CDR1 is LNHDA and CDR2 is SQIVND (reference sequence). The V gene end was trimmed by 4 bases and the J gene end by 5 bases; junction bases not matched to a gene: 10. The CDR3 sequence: CASSSPRLAGVGDTQYF. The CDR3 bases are TGTGCCAGTAGTAGCCCGAGACTAGCGGGAGTTGGAGATACGCAGTATTTT.

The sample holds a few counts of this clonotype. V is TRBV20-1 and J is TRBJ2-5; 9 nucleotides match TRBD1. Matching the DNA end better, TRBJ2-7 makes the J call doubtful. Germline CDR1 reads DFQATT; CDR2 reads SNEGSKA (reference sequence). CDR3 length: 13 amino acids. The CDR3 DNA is TGCAGTGCCCTAGACAGGGGGACCTACGAGCAGTACTTC. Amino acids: CSALDRGTYEQYF.

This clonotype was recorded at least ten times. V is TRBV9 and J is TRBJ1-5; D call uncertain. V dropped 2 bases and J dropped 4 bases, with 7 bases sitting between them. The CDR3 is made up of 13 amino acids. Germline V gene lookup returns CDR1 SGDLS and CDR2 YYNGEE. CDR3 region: CASSVSANQPQHF. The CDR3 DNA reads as TGTGCCAGCAGCGTGTCCGCTAATCAGCCCCAGCATTTT.

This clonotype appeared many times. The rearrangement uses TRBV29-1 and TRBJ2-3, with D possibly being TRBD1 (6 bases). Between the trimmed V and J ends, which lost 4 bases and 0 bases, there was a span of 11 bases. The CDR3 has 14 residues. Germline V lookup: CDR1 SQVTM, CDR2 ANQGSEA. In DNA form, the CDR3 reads TGCAGCGTTGGGACAGTAACTAGCACAGATACGCAGTATTTT. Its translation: CSVGTVTSTDTQYF.

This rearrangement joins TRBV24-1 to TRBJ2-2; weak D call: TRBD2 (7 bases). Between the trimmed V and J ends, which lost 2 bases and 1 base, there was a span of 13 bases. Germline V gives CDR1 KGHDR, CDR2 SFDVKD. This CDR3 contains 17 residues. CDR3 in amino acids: CATSDSGRGQNTGELFF. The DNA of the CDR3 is TGTGCCACCAGTGATTCCGGGCGGGGGCAGAACACCGGGGAGCTGTTTTTT.

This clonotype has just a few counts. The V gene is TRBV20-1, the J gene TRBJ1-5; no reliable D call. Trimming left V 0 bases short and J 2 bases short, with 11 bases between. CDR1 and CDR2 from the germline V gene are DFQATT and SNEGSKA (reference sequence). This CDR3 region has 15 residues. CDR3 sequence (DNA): TGCAGTGCTAGAGAGTCGGGAACGGGCAATCAGCCCCAGCATTTT. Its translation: CSARESGTGNQPQHF.

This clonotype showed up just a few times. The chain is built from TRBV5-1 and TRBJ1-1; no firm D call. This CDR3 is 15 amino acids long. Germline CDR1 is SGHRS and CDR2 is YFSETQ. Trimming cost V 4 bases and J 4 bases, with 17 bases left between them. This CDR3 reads CASSPTRVSGTEAFF. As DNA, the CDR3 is TGCGCCAGCAGCCCCACAAGGGTGTCGGGCACTGAAGCTTTCTTT.

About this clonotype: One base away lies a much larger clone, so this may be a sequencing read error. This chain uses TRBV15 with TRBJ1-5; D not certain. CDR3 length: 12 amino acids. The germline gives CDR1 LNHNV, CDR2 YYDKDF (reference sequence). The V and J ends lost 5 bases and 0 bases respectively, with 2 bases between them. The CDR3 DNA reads TGTGCCACCAGCCATAGCAATCAGCCCCAGCATTTT. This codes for CATSHSNQPQHF.

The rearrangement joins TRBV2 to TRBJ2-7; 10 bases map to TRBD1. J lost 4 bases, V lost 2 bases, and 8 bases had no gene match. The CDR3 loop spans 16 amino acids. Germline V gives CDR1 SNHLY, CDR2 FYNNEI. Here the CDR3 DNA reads TGTGCCAGCAGTGAATTAATCCGGGACAGGGGATACGAGCAGTACTTC. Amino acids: CASSELIRDRGYEQYF.

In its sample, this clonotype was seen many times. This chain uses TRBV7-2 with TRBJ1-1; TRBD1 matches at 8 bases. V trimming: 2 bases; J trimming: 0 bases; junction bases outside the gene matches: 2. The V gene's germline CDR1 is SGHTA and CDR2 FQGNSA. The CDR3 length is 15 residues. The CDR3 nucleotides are TGTGCCAGCAGCTTACAGGGGGCGTTGAACACTGAAGCTTTCTTT. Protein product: CASSLQGALNTEAFF.

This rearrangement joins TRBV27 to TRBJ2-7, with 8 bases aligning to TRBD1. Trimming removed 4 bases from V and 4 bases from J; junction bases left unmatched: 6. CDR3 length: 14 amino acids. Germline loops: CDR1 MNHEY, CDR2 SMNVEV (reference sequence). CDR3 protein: CASSSLNRGYEQYF. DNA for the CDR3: TGTGCCAGCAGTTCCCTCAACAGGGGGTACGAGCAGTACTTC.

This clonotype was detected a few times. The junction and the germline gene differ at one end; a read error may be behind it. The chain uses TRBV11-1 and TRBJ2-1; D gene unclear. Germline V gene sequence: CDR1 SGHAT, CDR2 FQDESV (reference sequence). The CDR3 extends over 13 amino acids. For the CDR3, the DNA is TGTGCCAGCAGCTTAAGCAACAACAATGATCAGTTCTTC. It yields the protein CASSLSNNNDQFF.

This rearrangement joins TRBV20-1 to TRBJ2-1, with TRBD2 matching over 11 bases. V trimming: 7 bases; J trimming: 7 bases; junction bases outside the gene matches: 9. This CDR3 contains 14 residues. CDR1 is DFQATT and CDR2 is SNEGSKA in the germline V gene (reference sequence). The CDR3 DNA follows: TGCAGTGTTCATAGCGGGGGGGCCCAGAATGAGCAGTTCTTC. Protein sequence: CSVHSGGAQNEQFF.

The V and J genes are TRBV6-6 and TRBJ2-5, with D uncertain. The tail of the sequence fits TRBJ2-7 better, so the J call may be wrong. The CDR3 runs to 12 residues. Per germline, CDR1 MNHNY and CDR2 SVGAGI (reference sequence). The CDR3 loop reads CASRPSRDEQYF. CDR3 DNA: TGTGCCAGCAGGCCCTCTAGAGACGAGCAGTACTTC.

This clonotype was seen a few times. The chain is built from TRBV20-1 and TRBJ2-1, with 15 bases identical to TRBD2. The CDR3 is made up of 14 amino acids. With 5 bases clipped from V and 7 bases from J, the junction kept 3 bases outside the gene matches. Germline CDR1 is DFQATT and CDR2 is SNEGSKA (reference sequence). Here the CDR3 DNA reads TGCAGTGCTGAGGGACTAGCGGGGGGTAATGAGCAGTTCTTC. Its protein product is CSAEGLAGGNEQFF.

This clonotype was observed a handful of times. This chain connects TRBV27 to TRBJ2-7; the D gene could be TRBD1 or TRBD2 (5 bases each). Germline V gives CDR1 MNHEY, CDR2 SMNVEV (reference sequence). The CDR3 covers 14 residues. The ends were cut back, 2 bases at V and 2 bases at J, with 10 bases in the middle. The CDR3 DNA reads TGTGCCAGCAGTTTAGAGTGGGGACCCTACGAGCAGTACTTC. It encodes CASSLEWGPYEQYF.

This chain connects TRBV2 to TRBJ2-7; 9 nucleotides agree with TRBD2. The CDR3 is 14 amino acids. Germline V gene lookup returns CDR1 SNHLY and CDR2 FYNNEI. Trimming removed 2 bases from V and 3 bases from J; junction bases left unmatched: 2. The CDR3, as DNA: TGTGCCAGCAGTGAAACAGCGGGAGGCTACGAGCAGTACTTC. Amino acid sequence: CASSETAGGYEQYF. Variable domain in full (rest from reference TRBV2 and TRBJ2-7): EPEVTQTPSHQVTQMGQEVILRCVPISNHLYFYWYRQILGQKVEFLVSFYNNEISEKSEIFDDQFSVERPDGSNFTLKIRSTKLEDSAMYFCASSETAGGYEQYFGPGTRLTVT.